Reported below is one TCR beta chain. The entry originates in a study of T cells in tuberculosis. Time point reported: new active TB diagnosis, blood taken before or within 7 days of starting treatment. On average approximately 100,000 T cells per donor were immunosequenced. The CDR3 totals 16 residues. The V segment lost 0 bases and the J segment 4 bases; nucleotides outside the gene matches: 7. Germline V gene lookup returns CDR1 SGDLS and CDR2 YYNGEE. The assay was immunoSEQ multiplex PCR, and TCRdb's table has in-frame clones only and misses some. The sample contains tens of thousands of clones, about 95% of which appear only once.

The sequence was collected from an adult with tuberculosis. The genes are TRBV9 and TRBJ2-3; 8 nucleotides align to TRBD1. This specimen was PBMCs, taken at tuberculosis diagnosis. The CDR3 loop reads CASSVGPDRAADTQYF. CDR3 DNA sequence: TGTGCCAGCAGCGTAGGTCCGGACAGGGCGGCAGATACGCAGTATTTT.